The clone carrying this TCR beta chain was observed a single time. The data derive from a study of blood T cell repertoires in COVID-19. At the level of the study: Italy, Spain and the United States were the sources of the convalescent and acute COVID-19 samples. T cells, B-cell-depleted T cells, or PBMCs supplied cDNA or gDNA.

As processed by the authors: Estimates of nucleated cell counts were drawn from the amplification of reference gene primers. Here immunoSEQ multiplex PCR was the method, and the copy in TCRdb shows in-frame clones only, minus some. V, J and clone size are taken as reported in that table, and D and trimming were inferred from the DNA itself. The table has fewer than 250,000 clones, more than 85% seen once; the top ten hold approximately 0.66%. After removal of 2 bases from V and 8 bases from J, the junction contained 10 bases not matched to a gene. The CDR3 consists of 16 residues. Per germline, CDR1 SGHRS and CDR2 YFSETQ.

The chain links TRBV5-1 to TRBJ1-2; 12 nucleotides align to TRBD1. The sample comprised peripheral blood. The receptor's source is a man aged 35 to 55 with acute or convalescent COVID-19. Here the CDR3 reads CASSFPGQGAVSGYTF. CDR3 nucleotides: TGCGCCAGCAGCTTTCCGGGACAGGGGGCAGTGAGCGGCTACACCTTC.